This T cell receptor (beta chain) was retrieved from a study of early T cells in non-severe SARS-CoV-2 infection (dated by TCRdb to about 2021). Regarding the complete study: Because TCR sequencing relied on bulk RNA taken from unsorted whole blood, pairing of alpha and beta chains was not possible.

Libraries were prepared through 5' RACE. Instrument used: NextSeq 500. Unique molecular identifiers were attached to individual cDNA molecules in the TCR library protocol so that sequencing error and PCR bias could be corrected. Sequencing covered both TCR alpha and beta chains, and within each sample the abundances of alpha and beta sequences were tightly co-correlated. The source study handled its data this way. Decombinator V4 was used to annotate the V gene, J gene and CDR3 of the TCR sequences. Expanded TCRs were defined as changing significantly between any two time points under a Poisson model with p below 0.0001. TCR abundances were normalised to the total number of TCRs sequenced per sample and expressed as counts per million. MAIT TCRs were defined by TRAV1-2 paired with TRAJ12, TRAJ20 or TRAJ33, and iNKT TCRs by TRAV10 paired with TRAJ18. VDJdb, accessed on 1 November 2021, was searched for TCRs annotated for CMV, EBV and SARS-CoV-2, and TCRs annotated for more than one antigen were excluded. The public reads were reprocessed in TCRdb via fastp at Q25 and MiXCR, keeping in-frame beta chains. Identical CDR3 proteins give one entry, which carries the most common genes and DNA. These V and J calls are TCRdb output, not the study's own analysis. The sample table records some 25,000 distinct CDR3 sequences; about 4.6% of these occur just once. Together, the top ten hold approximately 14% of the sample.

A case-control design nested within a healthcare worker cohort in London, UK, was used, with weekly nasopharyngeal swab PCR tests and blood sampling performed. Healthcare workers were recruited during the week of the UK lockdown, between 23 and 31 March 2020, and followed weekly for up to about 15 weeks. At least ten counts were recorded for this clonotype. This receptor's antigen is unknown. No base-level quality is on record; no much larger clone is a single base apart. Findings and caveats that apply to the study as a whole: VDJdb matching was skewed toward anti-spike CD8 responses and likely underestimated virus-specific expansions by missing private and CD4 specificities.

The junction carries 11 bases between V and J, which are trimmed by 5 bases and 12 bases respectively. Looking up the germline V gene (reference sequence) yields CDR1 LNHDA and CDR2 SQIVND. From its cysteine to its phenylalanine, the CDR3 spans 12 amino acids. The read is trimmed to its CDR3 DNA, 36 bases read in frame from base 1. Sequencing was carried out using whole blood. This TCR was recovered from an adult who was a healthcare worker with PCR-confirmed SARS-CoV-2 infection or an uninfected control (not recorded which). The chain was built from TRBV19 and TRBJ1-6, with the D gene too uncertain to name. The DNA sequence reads TGTGCCAGTAGTCCGACGCCGGGACCCCTCCACTTT. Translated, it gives CASSPTPGPLHF.